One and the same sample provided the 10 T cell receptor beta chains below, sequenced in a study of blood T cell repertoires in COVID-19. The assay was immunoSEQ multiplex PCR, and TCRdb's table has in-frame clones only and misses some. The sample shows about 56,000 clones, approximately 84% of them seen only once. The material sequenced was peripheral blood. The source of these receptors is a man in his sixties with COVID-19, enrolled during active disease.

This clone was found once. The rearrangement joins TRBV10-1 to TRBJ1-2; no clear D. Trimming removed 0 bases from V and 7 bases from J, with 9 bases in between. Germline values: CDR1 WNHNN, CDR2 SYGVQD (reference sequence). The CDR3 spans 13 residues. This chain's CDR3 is CASSESVGGGYTF. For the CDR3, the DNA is TGCGCCAGCAGTGAGTCGGTTGGCGGTGGCTACACCTTC.

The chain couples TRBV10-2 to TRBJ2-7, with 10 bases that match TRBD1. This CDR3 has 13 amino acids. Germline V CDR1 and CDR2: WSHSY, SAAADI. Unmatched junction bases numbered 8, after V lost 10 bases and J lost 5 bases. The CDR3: CAISGTGVDEQYF. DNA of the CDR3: TGCGCCATCAGCGGGACAGGGGTGGACGAGCAGTACTTC.

CDR3 sequence reads: CASSARSGTRYGYTF. The CDR3 DNA reads as TGTGCCAGCAGCGCCAGATCCGGGACAAGATATGGCTACACCTTC. This chain connects TRBV9 to TRBJ1-2, with D maybe TRBD1 (6 bases). CDR3 length: 15 amino acids. Germline lookup yields CDR1 SGDLS and CDR2 YYNGEE. The V end was cut by 3 bases, the J end by 5 bases, with 17 bases between.

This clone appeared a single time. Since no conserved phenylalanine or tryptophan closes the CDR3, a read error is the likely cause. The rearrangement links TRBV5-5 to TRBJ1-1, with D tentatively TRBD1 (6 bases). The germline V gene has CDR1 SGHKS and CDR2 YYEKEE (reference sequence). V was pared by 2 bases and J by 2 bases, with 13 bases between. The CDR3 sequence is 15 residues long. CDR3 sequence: CASSFLPDSNTEAFL. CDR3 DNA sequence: TGTGCCAGCAGCTTTTTGCCGGACAGCAACACTGAAGCTTTCCTT.

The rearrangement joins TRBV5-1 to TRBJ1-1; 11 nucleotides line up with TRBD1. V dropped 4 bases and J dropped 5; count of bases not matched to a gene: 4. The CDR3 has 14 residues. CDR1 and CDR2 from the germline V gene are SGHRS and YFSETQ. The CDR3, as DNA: TGCGCCAGCAGCACCGGGGACAGGGGGACTGAAGCTTTCTTT. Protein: CASSTGDRGTEAFF.

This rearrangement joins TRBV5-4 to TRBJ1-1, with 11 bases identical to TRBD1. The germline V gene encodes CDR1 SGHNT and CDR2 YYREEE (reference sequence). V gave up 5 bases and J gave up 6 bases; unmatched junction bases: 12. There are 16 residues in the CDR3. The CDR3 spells CASSAVAGQGAAEAFF. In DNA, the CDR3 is TGTGCCAGCAGTGCCGTAGCCGGACAGGGGGCGGCTGAAGCTTTCTTT.

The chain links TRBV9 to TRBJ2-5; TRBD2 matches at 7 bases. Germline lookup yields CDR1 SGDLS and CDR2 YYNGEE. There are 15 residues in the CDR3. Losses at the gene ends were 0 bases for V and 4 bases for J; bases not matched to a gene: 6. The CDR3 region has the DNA TGTGCCAGCAGCGTAGTTCCATCGGGAGGAGAGACCCAGTACTTC. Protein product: CASSVVPSGGETQYF.

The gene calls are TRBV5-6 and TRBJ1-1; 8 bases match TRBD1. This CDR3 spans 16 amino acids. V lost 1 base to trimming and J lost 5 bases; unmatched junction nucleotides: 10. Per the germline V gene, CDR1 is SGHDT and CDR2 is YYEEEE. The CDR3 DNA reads TGTGCCAGCAGCTTGACCCCAGGACAGGGTTATACTGAAGCTTTCTTT. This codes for CASSLTPGQGYTEAFF.

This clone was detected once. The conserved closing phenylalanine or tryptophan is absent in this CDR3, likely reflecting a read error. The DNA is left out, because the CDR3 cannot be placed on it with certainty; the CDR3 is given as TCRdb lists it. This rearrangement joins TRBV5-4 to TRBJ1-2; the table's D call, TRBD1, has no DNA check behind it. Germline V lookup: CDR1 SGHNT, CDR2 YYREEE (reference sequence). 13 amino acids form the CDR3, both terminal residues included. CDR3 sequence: CASSLALGQTTMV.

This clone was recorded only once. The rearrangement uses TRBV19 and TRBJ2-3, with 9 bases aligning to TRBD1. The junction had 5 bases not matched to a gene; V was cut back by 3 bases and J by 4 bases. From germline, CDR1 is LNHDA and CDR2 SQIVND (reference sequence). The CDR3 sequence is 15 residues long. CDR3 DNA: TGTGCCAGTAGTATCGGACAGGGGAGAGCAGATACGCAGTATTTT. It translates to CASSIGQGRADTQYF.